This T cell receptor beta chain came from a study of T cells in narcolepsy. For the study at large: Enrolled donors included narcolepsy type 1 or type 2 patients and healthy controls. Regarding the study as a whole: Autoreactive clone sequences were missing from some blood memory CD4+ repertoires.

This clone was seen a single time. Its antigen is not identified. Trimming removed 2 bases from V and 5 bases from J, with 4 bases in between. This CDR3 has 11 amino acids. Per the germline V gene, CDR1 is DFQATT and CDR2 is SNEGSKA (reference sequence). The table came from immunoSEQ multiplex PCR; TCRdb's copy has only in-frame clones and leaves some out. The sample has roughly 30,000 clones, 60% to 85% seen once; the top ten hold approximately 3.6%. V is TRBV20-1 and J is TRBJ2-1; no clear D. The TCR comes from a human donor in good health. The material sequenced was memory (CD45RA-) CD4+ T cells from blood. The CDR3 bases are TGCAGTGCTAGACAGAACAATGAGCAGTTCTTC. Its translation: CSARQNNEQFF.